The clone carrying this TCR beta chain was seen at least ten times. The data stem from a study of T cells after yellow fever vaccination. A single record per CDR3 protein comes from TCRdb applying MiXCR to the 5' RACE reads. The data hold a few hundred thousand distinct CDR3 sequences, with roughly 3.5% observed a single time. Losses at the gene ends were 5 bases for V and 3 bases for J; bases not matched to a gene: 7. Germline CDR1 reads MNHEY; CDR2 reads SVGEGT. The CDR3 spans 15 residues. Source: PBMCs, taken on the day of the yellow fever booster vaccination. This TCR came from a man aged 18 to 30 who received the YFV17D yellow fever vaccine. The chain combines TRBV6-2 or TRBV6-3 with TRBJ2-7; 10 bases map to TRBD1. The CDR3, as DNA: TGTGCCAGCAGTCCAATTGGACAGGGGGTCTACGAGCAGTACTTC. Translated, it gives CASSPIGQGVYEQYF.